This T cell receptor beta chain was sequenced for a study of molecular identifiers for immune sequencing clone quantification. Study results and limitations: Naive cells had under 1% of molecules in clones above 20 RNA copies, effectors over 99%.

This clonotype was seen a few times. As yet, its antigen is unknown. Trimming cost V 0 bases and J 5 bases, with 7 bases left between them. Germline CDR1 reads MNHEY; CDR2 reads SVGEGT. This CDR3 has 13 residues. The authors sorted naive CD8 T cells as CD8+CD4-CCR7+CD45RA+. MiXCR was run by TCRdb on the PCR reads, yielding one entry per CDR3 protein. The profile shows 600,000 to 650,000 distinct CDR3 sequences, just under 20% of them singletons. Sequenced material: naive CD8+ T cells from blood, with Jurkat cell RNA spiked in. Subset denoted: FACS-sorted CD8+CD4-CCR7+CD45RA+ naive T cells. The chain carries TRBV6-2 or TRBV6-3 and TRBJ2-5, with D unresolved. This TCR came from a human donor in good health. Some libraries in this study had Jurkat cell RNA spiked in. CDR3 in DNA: TGTGCCAGCAGTTACTCCAATCGGGAGACCCAGTACTTC. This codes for CASSYSNRETQYF.